Listed below are T cell receptor beta chains from one sample, sequenced in a study of T cell repertoires in cytomegalovirus infection. TCRdb processed the reads anew with MiXCR; each CDR3 protein has one entry. The sample shows under 350,000 distinct CDR3 sequences, around 9.5% of them seen only once. The sequencing input was PBMCs. The receptor set was obtained from a human donor in good health (CMV status not recorded). Some clones in this sample may be carry-over from other donors' samples. Each CDR3 is given with its conserved first and last residue. The D gene is left open where the match is weak. Clone sizes are given selectively: once, few, many, or a class where the clone is expanded.

>TRBJ1-1|TRBV4-1|-|-
CASSQDLGLRNTEAFF
TGCGCCAGCAGCCAAGACTTGGGCCTAAGGAACACTGAAGCTTTCTTT
>TRBJ2-3|TRBV7-3|-|few
CASSLAGLGSDTQYF
TGTGCCAGCAGCTTAGCGGGACTGGGATCCGATACGCAGTATTTT
>TRBJ2-1|TRBV6-2/TRBV6-3|-|few
CASSPMPGTPGPYNEQFF
TGTGCCAGCAGTCCTATGCCGGGAACGCCGGGCCCCTACAATGAGCAGTTCTTC
>TRBJ2-2|TRBV20-1|-|few
CSARDPPYGTGELFF
TGCAGTGCTAGAGATCCCCCTTATGGGACCGGGGAGCTGTTTTTT
>TRBJ2-7|TRBV6-2/TRBV6-3|-|few
CASSYVGGLEQYF
TGTGCCAGCAGTTATGTTGGGGGGCTAGAACAGTACTTC
>TRBJ1-2|TRBV7-2|-|-
CASSYQGPETF
TGTGCCAGCAGCTATCAAGGACCGGAGACCTTC
>TRBJ1-4|TRBV4-2|-|many
CASSPFSGGGNEKLFF
TGTGCCAGCAGCCCCTTCTCGGGGGGAGGAAATGAAAAACTGTTTTTT
>TRBJ2-5|TRBV10-3|TRBD1|few
CAISEALGQGNQETQYF
TGTGCCATCAGTGAGGCGTTGGGACAGGGGAACCAAGAGACCCAGTACTTC
>TRBJ2-7|TRBV7-9|TRBD1|few
CASSLDRVFYEQYF
TGTGCCAGCAGCCTTGACAGGGTTTTCTACGAGCAGTACTTC
>TRBJ1-1|TRBV7-3|TRBD1|-
CASSLEEGAATEAFF
TGTGCCAGCAGCTTAGAAGAGGGGGCGGCCACTGAAGCTTTCTTT